The clone carrying this T cell receptor (beta chain) was recorded a few times. This sample was taken from a study of neoadjuvant anti-PD-1 for oral cavity cancer. Study information: Patients mostly received three to four biweekly nivolumab doses at 3 mg/kg before surgery.

Some clones are missing from TCRdb's copy, which holds only in-frame ones; the method was immunoSEQ multiplex PCR. The sample has 14,000 to 15,000 clones, approximately 70% seen once; the top ten hold about 3%. The germline gives CDR1 MNHEY, CDR2 SMNVEV (reference sequence). The CDR3 runs to 12 residues. Trimming stripped 4 bases from V and 10 bases from J, with 13 bases between. Analysis of PBMCs was direct, with no culture step. The source is a person aged 35-80 years with oral cavity squamous cell carcinoma. The chain is built from TRBV27 and TRBJ1-1; D might be TRBD1 (5 bases). The sequenced sample was PBMCs, obtained before nivolumab (anti-PD-1) treatment. CDR3 region: CASSSFPGGAFF. Written as DNA, the CDR3 is TGTGCCAGCAGTTCCTTCCCCGGGGGAGCTTTCTTT.